This T cell receptor (beta chain) derives from a study of cytomegalovirus exposure and HLA in healthy donors. Study conclusions and caveats: An analysis done earlier found most TCR beta V segments productive about 90% or about 30% of the time. HLA alleles showed associations with some 17,000 TCR beta sequences in a later analysis, at a 0.05 false discovery rate. There were a few CMV-associated chains whose specificity for CMV antigens was confirmed in vitro.

As for this clone: Its antigen is not known.

The junction had 6 bases not matched to a gene; V was cut back by 6 bases and J by 7 bases. Germline values: CDR1 MNHEY, CDR2 SMNVEV (reference sequence). The CDR3 runs to 13 residues. Healthy bone marrow donors formed the donor group. The PCR ran on 60 Vbeta and 13 Jbeta primers. The data were produced by immunoSEQ multiplex PCR, yet TCRdb's version contains in-frame clones alone and is incomplete. The sample lists about 180,000 clones; about 73% were seen once. Sequences were obtained from PBMCs. The sequence was collected from a woman between 50 and 59 years old in good health and CMV-seropositive. The chain uses TRBV27 and TRBJ2-1, with TRBD2 identical over 7 bases. The CDR3 loop reads CASRGSGRNEQFF. The CDR3 coding sequence is TGTGCCAGCAGAGGTAGCGGGCGGAATGAGCAGTTCTTC.